Listed here is a single T cell receptor (beta chain). This receptor's antigen is unknown. No clone much larger than this one lies a single base away; base qualities are absent. V is clipped by 4 bases and J by 8 bases, and the sequence between their germline boundaries is 18 bases long. The CDR3, from cysteine to phenylalanine, totals 14 residues. Only the CDR3 DNA stays, 42 bases, in frame from base 1. Taken from the germline V gene (reference sequence), the CDR1 and CDR2 loops are SEHNR and FQNEAQ. This sample is drawn from a study of beta chain features in type 1 diabetes (dated by TCRdb to the late 2010s). Turning to the overall study: Mean age, gender distribution, total cell number and subset yield were not different between patients and healthy donors. A total of around 100 million sorted cells were examined across all samples, and RNA yield correlated strongly with the number of cells per subset. The study compared the TCRB repertoires of sorted circulating CD4+ T cell subsets in recently diagnosed type 1 diabetes patients with those in matched healthy donors. Regulatory and stem cell-like memory subsets were isolated from only 8 patients and about 8 healthy donors, whereas naive and central memory subsets came from all 28 donors.

Each donor gave one peripheral blood draw, roughly 0.11 L on average, collected into heparinised tubes. A BD FACSAria II and a panel including CD45RO, CCR7, CD25, CD127, CD95 and CD27 were used to sort naive, central memory, regulatory and stem cell-like memory CD4+ T cells. Purity was above 98% for every sorted population. PBMCs were separated immediately by Lymphoprep density gradient centrifugation and were stained directly, without being cultured. So that batch effects would be minimized, each experiment stained and sorted samples in pairs, pairing one healthy donor with one patient. All of the isolated RNA was reverse transcribed with the High Capacity cDNA Reverse Transcription Kit, so expressed TCRB transcripts were sequenced. Survey-depth immunoSEQ sequencing was performed on stem cell-like memory T cell samples, with an average of around 970,000 total reads per sample. Sorted cells were lysed in RLT buffer and RNA was extracted with DNase-treated RNeasy Micro or Mini kits, depending on cell number. To prevent cross-contamination, each cell subset was processed individually, whereas patient and healthy donor samples were processed jointly. Using the immunoSEQ multiplex PCR, TCRB sequences were amplified from cDNA into 87-bp fragments spanning the CDR3 region. Sequencing of the amplicons was done on the Illumina HiSeq platform. As for the original processing: Synthetic template baselines were used to correct PCR bias computationally, reads within Hamming distance 2 were collapsed together, and singletons that could not be merged were discarded. By aligning reads against IMGT, V, D and J genes, CDR3 length, and insertions or deletions at six rearrangement sites were assigned. Within each subset, clonotype counts were normalized to sorted cell number, and only after that were true diversity and Gini coefficients computed with the tcR R package. The overlap coefficient, calculated on TCRB nucleotide sequences, was used to measure repertoire sharing. The immuneACCESS repertoire file appears here via TCRdb, limited to in-frame rearrangements. These files lack a portion of the clones; in checked studies, under half of the deficit traces to unresolved V genes, and the cause of the others is not known. The V and J calls and the clone size are those of that table, but D and trimming were determined from the DNA. In all, the sample holds approximately 40,000 clones, and about half of those were seen once. 0.25% of the sample belongs to the ten largest clones.

Study-wide findings and limitations: The naive, central memory and regulatory TCRB repertoires appeared to resemble one another more closely among patients than among healthy donors. Type 1 diabetes patients showed a moderate but significant shortening of TCRB CDR3 length in all four CD4+ subsets. Only small numbers of individuals were included in the HLA sub-analyses, which left unresolved whether HLA type had any influence on TCRB rearrangement. Because cDNA was sequenced instead of genomic DNA, highly expressing activated cells could be over-represented, though the groups showed no difference in activation or CD3 levels. PCR may preferentially amplify shorter templates, but because patient and control samples were amplified and corrected together, any resulting skew would affect both groups equally. At VDJ recombination sites, type 1 diabetes patients had fewer insertions and more deleted nucleotides, which implies abnormalities in thymic rearrangement.

The sample comprised stem cell memory CD4+ T cells from blood. The cell subset or site label of this sample denotes: stem cell-like memory CD4+ T cells. The sequence came from a woman aged 30 to 39 in good health. Rearrangement joined TRBV7-9 to TRBJ2-7, and the D gene may be TRBD2, 6 bases matching. The DNA sequence is TGTGCCAGCAGCTCATCCGGTAGGGGAGGTCAGCAGTACTTC. Its protein reads: CASSSSGRGGQQYF.